These 23 T cell receptor beta chains share one sample of origin, sequenced in a study of OX40 agonist ivuxolimab in advanced cancers. Repertoires were generated with immunoSEQ multiplex PCR, while TCRdb's copy carries only in-frame clones and drops some. The data show 55,000 to 75,000 clones, 70% to 90% seen once. The specimen comprised CD4+ or CD8+ T cells sorted from blood, sampled in a trial of the OX40 agonist ivuxolimab. Receptors were obtained from an adult with an advanced solid tumor such as melanoma, head and neck, liver or kidney cancer.

The rearrangement links TRBV6-6 to TRBJ2-1, with TRBD2 identical over 10 bases. Germline V gene sequence: CDR1 MNHNY, CDR2 SVGAGI (reference sequence). The CDR3 is 15 residues long. With V trimmed by 5 bases and J by 4 bases, 5 bases remained unmatched. The CDR3 is CASSPTSGSYNEQFF. The CDR3 nucleotides are TGTGCCAGCAGTCCGACTAGCGGGTCGTACAATGAGCAGTTCTTC.

The chain employs TRBV10-3 and TRBJ2-1; a possible D gene is TRBD2 (6 bases). Germline CDR1 ENHRY, CDR2 SYGVKD. The CDR3 has 12 amino acids. V shed 5 bases and J shed 8 bases, with 10 bases lying between them. The CDR3 sequence: CAISSGGDEQFF. For the CDR3, the DNA is TGTGCCATCAGTTCCGGGGGTGATGAGCAGTTCTTC.

This chain uses TRBV4-3 with TRBJ2-5; 8 bases agree with TRBD2. V trimming: 2 bases; J trimming: 2 bases; junction bases outside the gene matches: 10. CDR1 and CDR2 from the germline V gene are LGHNA and YSLEER. The CDR3 runs to 17 residues. The CDR3 is CASSQIISGVFQETQYF. Here the CDR3 DNA reads TGCGCCAGCAGCCAAATTATTAGCGGGGTCTTTCAAGAGACCCAGTACTTC.

This rearrangement joins TRBV5-1 to TRBJ2-7; the match to TRBD1 covers 7 bases. V shed 5 bases, J shed 0 bases, and the junction held 5 bases outside the gene matches. CDR3 length: 14 amino acids. Germline V gives CDR1 SGHRS, CDR2 YFSETQ. The CDR3 protein is CASSQTGNSYEQYF. The CDR3 nucleotides read TGCGCCAGCAGTCAGACAGGGAACTCCTACGAGCAGTACTTC.

CDR3 DNA sequence: TGTGCCAGCAGCCCGGCGGGGGACACTGAAAAACTGTTTTTT. This codes for CASSPAGDTEKLFF. V usage is TRBV9 and J usage is TRBJ1-4, with D tentatively TRBD1 (6 bases). Trimming stripped 4 bases from V and 7 bases from J, with 14 bases between. The CDR3 extends over 14 amino acids. Germline CDR1 is SGDLS and CDR2 is YYNGEE.

The CDR3 DNA reads as TGTGCCAGCAGTGCGATAGGAGATACGCAGTATTTT. Its translation: CASSAIGDTQYF. The rearrangement links TRBV6-1 to TRBJ2-3; D gene ambiguous. The CDR3 has 12 amino acids. The V and J ends lost 4 bases and 5 bases respectively, with 7 bases between them. From germline, CDR1 is MNHNS and CDR2 SASEGT.

The CDR3 loop reads CASSEIALHEQYF. The CDR3 nucleotides read TGTGCCAGCAGTGAAATCGCTCTCCACGAGCAGTACTTC. The chain carries TRBV2 and TRBJ2-7; no clear D gene. Trimming left V 2 bases short and J 5 bases short, with 10 bases between. The CDR3 runs 13 residues. Germline V gene data show CDR1 as SNHLY and CDR2 as FYNNEI.

The rearrangement joins TRBV28 to TRBJ1-2; possible D gene TRBD1, 5 bases. The V end was cut by 5 bases, the J end by 4 bases, with 17 bases between. Germline values: CDR1 MDHEN, CDR2 SYDVKM. This CDR3 contains 15 residues. CDR3 loop: CASSGGRLGAYGYTF. The CDR3 DNA reads as TGTGCCAGCAGTGGGGGACGCCTGGGCGCCTATGGCTACACCTTC.

The CDR3 is CASSPIGRASYEQYF. The DNA for the CDR3 is TGTGCCAGCTCTCCTATTGGACGGGCCTCCTACGAGCAGTACTTC. The chain uses TRBV18 and TRBJ2-7; D call uncertain. The CDR3 sequence is 15 residues long. Looked up from germline, CDR1 is KGHSH and CDR2 is LQKENI. V lost 6 bases to trimming and J lost 0 bases, with 15 bases between them. Variable domain in full (rest from reference TRBV18 and TRBJ2-7): NAGVMQNPRHLVRRRGQEARLRCSPMKGHSHVYWYRQLPEEGLKFMVYLQKENIIDESGMPKERFSAEFPKEGPSILRIQQVVRGDSAAYFCASSPIGRASYEQYFGPGTRLTVT.

The chain uses TRBV9 and TRBJ2-1, with 14 bases that match TRBD2. The CDR3 runs 22 residues. Germline V gene sequence: CDR1 SGDLS, CDR2 YYNGEE. With V trimmed by 7 bases and J by 4 bases, 25 bases remained unmatched. The CDR3 loop reads CASPEALGLPTSGRAEYNEQFF. For the CDR3, the DNA is TGTGCCAGCCCCGAGGCTCTGGGGCTCCCGACTAGCGGGAGGGCCGAATACAATGAGCAGTTCTTC.

This chain joins TRBV27 and TRBJ2-6; TRBD2 might be the D (5 bases). V shed 2 bases and J shed 1 base, with 21 bases lying between them. Germline values: CDR1 MNHEY, CDR2 SMNVEV (reference sequence). CDR3 length: 20 residues. The CDR3 sequence is CASSLKGLGGPGSGANVLTF. As DNA, the CDR3 is TGTGCCAGCAGTTTAAAGGGATTAGGCGGACCGGGATCTGGGGCCAACGTCCTGACTTTC.

A single count supports this clone. This chain connects TRBV5-1 to TRBJ2-7; D not certain. The V gene's germline CDR1 is SGHRS and CDR2 YFSETQ. The CDR3 consists of 13 residues. The germline V and J ends were trimmed by 5 bases and 1 base, with 10 bases remaining between them. The CDR3 coding sequence is TGCGCCAGCAGGGCAGGAGATTCCTACGAGCAGTACTTC. Translating it yields CASRAGDSYEQYF.

This chain connects TRBV28 to TRBJ1-2; TRBD1 might be the D (6 bases). Trimming stripped 6 bases from V and 5 bases from J, with 13 bases between. CDR3 length equals 13 residues. CDR1 MDHEN and CDR2 SYDVKM come from the germline V gene. The CDR3: CASSTGHFYGYTF. In nucleotides, the CDR3 is TGTGCCAGCAGCACGGGACACTTTTATGGCTACACCTTC.

The CDR3 region is CASSLTPGQGGLNTEAFF. The CDR3 coding sequence is TGTGCCAGCAGCTTAACGCCGGGACAGGGGGGATTGAACACTGAAGCTTTCTTT. The chain links TRBV7-9 to TRBJ1-1; 11 nucleotides align to TRBD1. V lost 2 bases to trimming and J lost 0 bases; unmatched junction nucleotides: 8. This CDR3 comprises 18 residues. From germline, CDR1 is SEHNR and CDR2 FQNEAQ (reference sequence).

The J gene is TRBJ2-3, the V gene TRBV7-2, with TRBD1 matching 7 bases. V shed 5 bases, J shed 4 bases, and the junction held 12 bases outside the gene matches. This CDR3 spans 16 amino acids. Germline values: CDR1 SGHTA, CDR2 FQGNSA. The DNA of the CDR3 is TGTGCCAGCAGCCGAAGGGATTGGCAGGGGGCAGATACGCAGTATTTT. Amino acid sequence: CASSRRDWQGADTQYF. Filled out from reference TRBV7-2 and TRBJ2-3, the complete variable domain reads GAGVSQSPSNKVTEKGKDVELRCDPISGHTALYWYRQSLGQGLEFLIYFQGNSAPDKSGLPSDRFSAERTGGSVSTLTIQRTQQEDSAVYLCASSRRDWQGADTQYFGPGTRLTVL.

This rearrangement joins TRBV5-6 to TRBJ2-1, with TRBD2 matching 9 bases. Germline trimming cut 4 bases from V and 7 bases from J; bases unmatched to any gene: 9. CDR3 length: 15 amino acids. Germline V gene data show CDR1 as SGHDT and CDR2 as YYEEEE. CDR3 nucleotides: TGTGCCAGCAGCCTGGCGGGAGGGCCGGAAAATGAGCAGTTCTTC. This codes for CASSLAGGPENEQFF.

The rearrangement uses TRBV19 and TRBJ1-5; D not certain. The CDR3 is made up of 13 amino acids. Per germline, CDR1 LNHDA and CDR2 SQIVND (reference sequence). Trimming removed 6 bases at V and 1 base at J, with 7 bases between. The CDR3 loop is CASSSPSNQPQHF. The CDR3 DNA reads TGTGCCAGTAGCTCCCCGAGCAATCAGCCCCAGCATTTT.

The sample holds a few counts of this clone. The chain employs TRBV7-2 and TRBJ2-1; D may correspond to TRBD1 or TRBD2 (6 bases each). The CDR3 extends over 16 amino acids. V was pared by 5 bases and J by 6 bases, with 20 bases between. The germline V gene encodes CDR1 SGHTA and CDR2 FQGNSA. For the CDR3, the DNA is TGTGCCAGCAGCGCCGGGGGCGGGGCGGCGGTCAATGAGCAGTTCTTC. Translated, it gives CASSAGGGAAVNEQFF.

J is TRBJ2-7 and V is TRBV2, with 7 bases lining up with TRBD1. CDR1 and CDR2 (germline): SNHLY, FYNNEI. This CDR3 comprises 16 residues. V trimming: 4 bases; J trimming: 1 base; junction bases outside the gene matches: 10. The CDR3 here is CASSGRRQGPSYEQYF. The CDR3, as DNA: TGTGCCAGCAGTGGGCGACGACAGGGACCGTCCTACGAGCAGTACTTC.

This clone was counted once. The CDR3 protein is CASSLSPPITGALNTEAFF. CDR3 nucleotides: TGTGCCAGCAGCTTGAGTCCCCCAATAACAGGAGCCCTGAACACTGAAGCTTTCTTT. The V and J genes are TRBV11-2 and TRBJ1-1; D might be TRBD1 (5 bases). Germline lookup yields CDR1 SGHAT and CDR2 FQNNGV. This CDR3 is 19 amino acids long. V was cut by 3 bases and J by 0 bases, with 23 bases left in between.

V is TRBV7-9 and J is TRBJ2-7, with 7 bases lining up with TRBD1. The CDR3 consists of 18 residues. Losses at the gene ends were 5 bases for V and 2 bases for J; bases not matched to a gene: 18. The germline V gene encodes CDR1 SEHNR and CDR2 FQNEAQ (reference sequence). The CDR3: CASSPRDSGVRSAYEQYF. DNA of the CDR3: TGTGCCAGCAGCCCACGGGACAGTGGAGTACGGTCTGCCTACGAGCAGTACTTC.

J is TRBJ2-3 and V is TRBV7-3; D gene ambiguous. V lost 1 base and J lost 7, with 9 bases in between. The V gene's germline CDR1 is SGHTA and CDR2 FQGTGA. This CDR3 is built from 13 residues. The CDR3 region has the DNA TGTGCCAGCAGCTTAAATTCGCGATATACGCAGTATTTT. Its protein product is CASSLNSRYTQYF.

The genes are TRBV5-6 and TRBJ2-7, with 9 positions matching TRBD1. Germline CDR1 is SGHDT and CDR2 is YYEEEE. CDR3 length equals 15 residues. Trimming removed 4 bases from V and 1 base from J; junction bases left unmatched: 6. This CDR3 reads CASSPPTGGSYEQYF. DNA of the CDR3: TGTGCCAGCAGCCCTCCGACAGGGGGTTCCTACGAGCAGTACTTC.